The clone carrying this T cell receptor (beta chain) was recorded only once. The CDR3 length is 15 residues. Per the germline V gene, CDR1 is MNHEY and CDR2 is SVGAGI. The V segment lost 4 bases and the J segment 1 base; nucleotides outside the gene matches: 1. The table came from immunoSEQ multiplex PCR; TCRdb's copy has only in-frame clones and leaves some out. The table has hundreds of thousands of clones, roughly 90% seen once. The sample is drawn from a study of shared T cell receptors in the human thymus. The sample also formed part of further work on human thymus T cells.

This chain connects TRBV6-5 to TRBJ2-3, with 11 bases matching TRBD2. This receptor was obtained from a boy in the first two years of life with a congenital heart defect. Sample: thymocytes. The CDR3, as DNA: TGTGCCAGCAGTTTGACTAGCGGGGGCACAGATACGCAGTATTTT. As protein: CASSLTSGGTDTQYF.